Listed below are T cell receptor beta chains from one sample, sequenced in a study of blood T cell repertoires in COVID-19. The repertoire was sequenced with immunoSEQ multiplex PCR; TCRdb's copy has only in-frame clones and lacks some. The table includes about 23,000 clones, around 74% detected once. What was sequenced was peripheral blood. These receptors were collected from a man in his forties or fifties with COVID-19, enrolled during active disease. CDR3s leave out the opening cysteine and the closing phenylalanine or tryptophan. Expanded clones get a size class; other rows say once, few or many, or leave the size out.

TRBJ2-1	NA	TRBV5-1	ASSLVGRNEQF
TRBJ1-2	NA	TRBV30	AWSEGQFYGYT
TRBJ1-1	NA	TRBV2	ASEGRGRSTEAF
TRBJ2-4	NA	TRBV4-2	ASSQANFSGGRKNIQY
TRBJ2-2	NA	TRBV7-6	ASSFTMAGYSGELF
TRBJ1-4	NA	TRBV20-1	SASSMTNEKLF
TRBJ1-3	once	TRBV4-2	ASSQGQNSGNTIY
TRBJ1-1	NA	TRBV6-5	ASTLTGFSATEAF
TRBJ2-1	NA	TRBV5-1	ASRGVRDRVPEGSYNEQF
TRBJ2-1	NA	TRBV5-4	ASTNQGSGEQF
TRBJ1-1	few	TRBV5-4	ASSLELMSTEAF
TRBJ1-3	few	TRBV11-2	ASSLDQGAGGNTIY
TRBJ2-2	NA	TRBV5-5	ASSEGLAETHRRELF
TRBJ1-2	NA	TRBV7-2	ASSLDTAAPGYT
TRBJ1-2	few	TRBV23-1	ASSQYGTSCGYT
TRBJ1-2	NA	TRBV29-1	SVEDQGAADTNYGYT
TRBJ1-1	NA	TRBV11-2	ASSLGGGRAEAF
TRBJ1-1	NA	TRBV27	ASSIWRGTEAF
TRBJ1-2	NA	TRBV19	ASSLDFGSPFNYGYT
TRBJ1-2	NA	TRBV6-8	ASTSAGQGCGYGYT
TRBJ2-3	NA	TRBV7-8	ASSPLGGAGTDTQY